The TCR beta chain under discussion was sequenced for a study of sequential checkpoint blockade in melanoma. At the level of the study: Randomization was 1:1 between first-line nivolumab→ipilimumab and ipilimumab→nivolumab. Maintenance nivolumab came after either treatment sequence.

V trimming: 2 bases; J trimming: 5 bases; junction bases outside the gene matches: 4. CDR1 and CDR2 (germline): MNHEY, SVGAGI. The CDR3 contains 14 residues. Sequenced by immunoSEQ multiplex PCR; TCRdb stores in-frame clones only, minus some. Of around 18,000 clones in the sample, roughly two thirds were seen once. This sample's treatment: randomized to nivolumab then ipilimumab (arm A) or the reverse (arm B). PBMC sorting kept live CD3+CD8+ cells without CD19 or CD56. This chain joins TRBV6-5 and TRBJ2-3, with 7 bases matching TRBD1. The input for sequencing was CD8+ T cells sorted from blood (inferred from file names), taken from a patient given nivolumab and ipilimumab in sequence. This sequence was found in a human donor with melanoma. CDR3 loop: CASSYKGAGDTQYF. The CDR3, as DNA: TGTGCCAGCAGTTACAAGGGGGCCGGAGATACGCAGTATTTT.